This T cell receptor (beta chain) was recovered during a study of T cells in localized non-small cell lung cancer. Germline V lookup: CDR1 SGHKS, CDR2 YYEKEE (reference sequence). CDR3 length: 15 residues. V was trimmed by 4 bases and J by 4 bases, leaving 14 bases between them. Libraries were prepared by immunoSEQ multiplex PCR; TCRdb keeps only in-frame clonotypes and omits some of them. The sample has 15,000 or so clones, about 85% seen once; the top ten hold 23%. This receptor was obtained from a male donor older than 55 with stage I lung adenocarcinoma. This sample comprised peripheral blood, obtained before any cancer treatment. The chain combines TRBV5-5 with TRBJ2-2, with D perhaps assigned TRBD1 or TRBD2 (5 bases each). The CDR3 loop reads CASSKPGASTGELFF. DNA of the CDR3: TGTGCCAGCAGCAAGCCCGGGGCTAGCACCGGGGAGCTGTTTTTT. Variable domain in full (rest from reference TRBV5-5 and TRBJ2-2): DAGVTQSPTHLIKTRGQQVTLRCSPISGHKSVSWYQQVLGQGPQFIFQYYEKEERGRGNFPDRFSARQFPNYSSELNVNALLLGDSALYLCASSKPGASTGELFFGEGSRLTVL.